This T cell receptor (beta chain) emerged from a study of blood T cell repertoires in COVID-19. The CDR3 totals 13 residues. Germline CDR1 SGHRS, CDR2 YFSETQ. Trimming took off 4 bases at V and 5 bases at J, with 10 bases between the two ends. Authors' data handling: Researchers report that nucleated cell counts were estimated from reference gene primer amplification. Sequencing used immunoSEQ multiplex PCR; TCRdb keeps in-frame clones, though not all of them. V and J calls and clone size come straight from that table; D and trimming were deduced from the DNA. The sample has under 65,000 clones; 81% are singletons.

The chain uses TRBV5-1 and TRBJ1-5, with D maybe TRBD1 (5 bases). The TCR was taken from an older woman with acute or convalescent COVID-19. The specimen was peripheral blood. This CDR3 reads CASSPGADQPQHF. Here the CDR3 DNA reads TGCGCCAGCAGCCCTGGGGCGGATCAGCCCCAGCATTTT.